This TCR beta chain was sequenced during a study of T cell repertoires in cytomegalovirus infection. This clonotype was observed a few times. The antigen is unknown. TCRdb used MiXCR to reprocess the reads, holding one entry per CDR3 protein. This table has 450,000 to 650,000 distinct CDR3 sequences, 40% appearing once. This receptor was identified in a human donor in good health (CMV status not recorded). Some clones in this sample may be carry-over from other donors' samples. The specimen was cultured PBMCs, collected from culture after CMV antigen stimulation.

CDR3 residues: CASSSQGAPYYGYTF. The CDR3 DNA follows: TGTGCCAGCAGCTCGCAGGGGGCCCCGTACTATGGCTACACCTTC. J is TRBJ1-2 and V is TRBV7-2, with TRBD1 matching 8 bases. CDR1 is SGHTA and CDR2 is FQGNSA in the germline V gene. The ends lost 4 bases at V and 3 bases at J; junction bases unmatched: 7. This CDR3 comprises 15 residues.